A single T cell receptor beta chain is shown here with its context. This sample is drawn from a study of blood T cell repertoires in COVID-19. Looking at the study overall: Sources were T cells, B-cell-depleted T cells, or PBMCs; the material itself was cDNA or gDNA.

Participants' reported clinical history set cohort assignment. What the recovered Cohort 3 donors had was two negative PCRs, clearance, or symptom resolution. The CDR3 spans 16 residues. Trimming cost V 2 bases and J 1 base; bases outside gene matches: 7. In germline, CDR1 is MNHNS, CDR2 SASEGT. Authors' processing steps: Estimation of nucleated cell counts was performed using reference gene primer amplification. The data were produced by immunoSEQ multiplex PCR, yet TCRdb's version contains in-frame clones alone and is incomplete. That table supplies the V and J calls and clone size; D and trimming were determined from the DNA. Here the sample spans approximately 250,000 clones, nearly 90% being singletons.

The receptor comes from a woman under 40 who had recovered from COVID-19. V usage is TRBV6-1 and J usage is TRBJ1-1; TRBD1 aligns across 7 bases. The sequencing sample was made of PBMCs or T cells enriched from blood (not recorded which). The CDR3: CASSEYFTGENTEAFF. The CDR3 nucleotides are TGTGCCAGCAGTGAATACTTTACAGGGGAGAACACTGAAGCTTTCTTT.